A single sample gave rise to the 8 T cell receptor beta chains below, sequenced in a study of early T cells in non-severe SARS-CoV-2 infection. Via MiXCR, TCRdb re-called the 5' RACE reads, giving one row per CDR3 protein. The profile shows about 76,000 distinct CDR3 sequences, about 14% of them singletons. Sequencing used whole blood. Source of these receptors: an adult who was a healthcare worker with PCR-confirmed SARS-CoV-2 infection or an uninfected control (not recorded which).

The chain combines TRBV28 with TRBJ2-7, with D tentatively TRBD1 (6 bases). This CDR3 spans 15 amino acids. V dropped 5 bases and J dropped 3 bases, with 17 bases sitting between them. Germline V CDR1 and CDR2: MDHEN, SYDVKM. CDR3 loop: CASSPDRDTDYEQYF. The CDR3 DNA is TGTGCCAGCAGTCCCGACCGGGACACGGACTACGAGCAGTACTTC.

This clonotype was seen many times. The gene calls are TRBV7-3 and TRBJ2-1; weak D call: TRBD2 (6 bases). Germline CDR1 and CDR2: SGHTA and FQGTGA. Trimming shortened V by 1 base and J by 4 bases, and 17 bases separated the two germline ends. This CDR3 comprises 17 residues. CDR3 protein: CASSLNPRVRDYNEQFF. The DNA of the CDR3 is TGTGCCAGCAGCTTAAACCCGAGGGTGCGGGATTACAATGAGCAGTTCTTC.

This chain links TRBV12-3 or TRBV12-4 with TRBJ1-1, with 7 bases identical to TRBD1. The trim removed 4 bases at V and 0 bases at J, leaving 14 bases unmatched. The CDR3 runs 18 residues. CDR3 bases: TGTGCCAGCAGTTCGGGACAGATGCTTCTACCGATGAACACTGAAGCTTTCTTT. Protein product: CASSSGQMLLPMNTEAFF.

The CDR3 DNA reads TGTGCCAGCACCCAACTAGCGGGAGGAACAGATACGCAGTATTTT. It translates to CASTQLAGGTDTQYF. The chain has TRBV5-4 and TRBJ2-3; 12 bases fit TRBD2. The CDR3 has 15 residues. V lost 6 bases and J lost 3; bases outside the gene matches: 5. The germline V gene has CDR1 SGHNT and CDR2 YYREEE (reference sequence).

The CDR3 DNA follows: TGTGCCAGCAGCTTTAGGCTAGCGGGGAAAAATGAGCAGTTCTTC. Its translation: CASSFRLAGKNEQFF. The chain has TRBV11-1 and TRBJ2-1; 9 nucleotides line up with TRBD2. The CDR3 has 15 amino acids. Germline values: CDR1 SGHAT, CDR2 FQDESV (reference sequence). J gave up 7 bases and V 3 bases, and 7 bases lay outside the gene matches.

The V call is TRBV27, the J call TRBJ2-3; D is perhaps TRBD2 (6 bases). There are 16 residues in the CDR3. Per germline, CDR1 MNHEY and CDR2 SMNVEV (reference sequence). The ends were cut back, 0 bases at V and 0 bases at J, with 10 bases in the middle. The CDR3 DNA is TGTGCCAGCAGTTTATCTAGGGCGGGGAGCACAGATACGCAGTATTTT. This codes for CASSLSRAGSTDTQYF.

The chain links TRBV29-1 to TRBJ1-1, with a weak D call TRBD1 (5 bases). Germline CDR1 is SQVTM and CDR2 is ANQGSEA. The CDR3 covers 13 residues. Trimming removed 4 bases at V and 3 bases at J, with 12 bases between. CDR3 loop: CSVVGGGDTEAFF. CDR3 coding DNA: TGCAGCGTTGTGGGGGGAGGTGACACTGAAGCTTTCTTT.

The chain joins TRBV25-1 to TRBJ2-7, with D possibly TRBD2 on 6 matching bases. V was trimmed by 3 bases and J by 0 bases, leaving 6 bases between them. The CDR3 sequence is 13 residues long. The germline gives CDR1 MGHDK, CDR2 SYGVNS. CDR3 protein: CASSERGSYEQYF. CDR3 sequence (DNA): TGTGCCAGCAGTGAGCGGGGCTCCTACGAGCAGTACTTC.